This TCR beta chain was identified during a study of blood T cell repertoires in COVID-19. Overall study: The study drew acute and convalescent COVID-19 samples from the United States, Italy and Spain.

The CDR3 is 14 residues long. The ends were cut back, 3 bases at V and 4 bases at J, with 12 bases in the middle. Germline-derived CDR1 and CDR2 are MNHEY and SMNVEV (reference sequence). Enrollment of patients from Seattle took place during active infection, with longitudinal follow-up. In the authors' methods: Estimates of nucleated cell counts were drawn from the amplification of reference gene primers. The data were produced by immunoSEQ multiplex PCR, yet TCRdb's version contains in-frame clones alone and is incomplete. Clone size and V and J calls were adopted from that table, with D and trimming inferred from the DNA. Here the sample spans under 400,000 clones, approximately 87% being singletons. This clone was observed a few times.

Sequenced: peripheral blood. The rearrangement uses TRBV27 and TRBJ1-2; TRBD1 is a possible D gene (6 bases). The origin of this receptor is a woman aged 25-40 years with COVID-19, enrolled during active disease. For the CDR3, the DNA is TGTGCCAGCAGTTTCAGGGGAGTAAGCTATGGCTACACCTTC. Translating it yields CASSFRGVSYGYTF.